The sequence of this T cell receptor beta chain was determined in a study of blood T cell repertoires in COVID-19. At the level of the study: COVID-19 samples collected from the United States, Italy and Spain covered acute and convalescent phases. PBMCs, B-cell-depleted T cells, or T cells were the source of the cDNA or gDNA that made up the material.

In the authors' workflow: Researchers report that nucleated cell counts were estimated from reference gene primer amplification. TCRdb's copy holds only in-frame clones and misses some; the assay was immunoSEQ multiplex PCR. The D gene and trimming were derived from the DNA, and the V and J assignments and clone size from that table. The table shows about 68,000 clones, with about 90% occurring only once. CDR3 length: 13 residues. Trimming took 6 bases from V and 0 from J, leaving 8 bases between them. CDR1 and CDR2 (germline): MDHEN, SYDVKM. The sample was peripheral blood. This TCR came from a human donor in a cohort sampled during active COVID-19. This rearrangement joins TRBV28 to TRBJ1-2; D is possibly TRBD1 (5 bases). CDR3 region: CASRTVPNYGYTF. The CDR3 DNA sequence: TGTGCCAGCAGGACAGTCCCTAACTATGGCTACACCTTC.